This T cell receptor beta chain is from a study of blood T cell repertoires in COVID-19. Study background: Sites in the United States, Italy and Spain provided acute and convalescent COVID-19 samples. Nucleic acid was either cDNA or gDNA, and it came from T cells, B-cell-depleted T cells, or PBMCs.

In the study's own analysis: Researchers report that nucleated cell counts were estimated from reference gene primer amplification. The table came from immunoSEQ multiplex PCR; TCRdb's copy has only in-frame clones and leaves some out. Clone size and V and J calls were adopted from that table, with D and trimming inferred from the DNA. The repertoire consists of approximately 210,000 clones, with around 88% occurring once and the leading ten covering around 1.5%. Losses at the gene ends were 2 bases for V and 2 bases for J; bases not matched to a gene: 10. Germline V lookup: CDR1 SGHNT, CDR2 YYREEE (reference sequence). The CDR3 contains 17 residues.

The chain is built from TRBV5-4 and TRBJ1-3, with 7 bases identical to TRBD1. Sequenced input: peripheral blood. This TCR derives from a man aged 18 to 29 with active or convalescent COVID-19. The CDR3 region has the DNA TGTGCCAGCAGCTTAATGACCCAGGGGGGCGCTGGAAACACCATATATTTT. As protein: CASSLMTQGGAGNTIYF. Using reference TRBV5-4 and TRBJ1-3 for the parts outside the CDR3, the full variable domain is ETGVTQSPTHLIKTRGQQVTLRCSSQSGHNTVSWYQQALGQGPQFIFQYYREEENGRGNFPPRFSGLQFPNYSSELNVNALELDDSALYLCASSLMTQGGAGNTIYFGEGSWLTVV.